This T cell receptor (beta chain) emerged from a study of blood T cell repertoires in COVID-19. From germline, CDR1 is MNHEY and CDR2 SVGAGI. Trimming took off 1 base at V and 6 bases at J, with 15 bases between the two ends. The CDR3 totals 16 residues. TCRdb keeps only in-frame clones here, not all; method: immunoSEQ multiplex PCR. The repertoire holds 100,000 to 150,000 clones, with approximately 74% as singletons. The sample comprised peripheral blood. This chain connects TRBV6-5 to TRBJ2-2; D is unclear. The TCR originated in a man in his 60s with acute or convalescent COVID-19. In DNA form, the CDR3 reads TGTGCCAGCAGTTACTTCTCCCAGGTGGTGGCCGGGGAGCTGTTTTTT. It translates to CASSYFSQVVAGELFF.